The 5 T cell receptor beta chains given below trace back to one sample, sequenced in a study of breast tumors, draining lymph nodes, adjacent tissues. TCRdb re-derived calls from the multiplex PCR reads in MiXCR, one entry per CDR3 protein. The sample has around 290,000 distinct CDR3 sequences, about 30% seen once. Breast cancer patients provided tissue from their axillary draining lymph nodes. Source material: axillary lymph node tissue. These receptors were collected from a female donor with breast cancer. Some clones in this sample may be carry-over from other donors' samples.

This chain uses TRBV25-1 with TRBJ2-2; 8 nucleotides align to TRBD2. Trimming cost V 4 bases and J 4 bases; bases outside gene matches: 8. CDR3 size: 16 residues. CDR1 is MGHDK and CDR2 is SYGVNS in the germline V gene. Written as DNA, the CDR3 is TGTGCCAGCAGTGCTAGGCTCCTAGCGGGCACCGGGGAGCTGTTTTTT. It yields the protein CASSARLLAGTGELFF.

The CDR3 bases are TGTGCCAGCAGTTTTGCCGGGACAAGCTATGGCTACACCTTC. Protein sequence: CASSFAGTSYGYTF. The chain links TRBV6-6 to TRBJ1-2; a possible D gene is TRBD1 (6 bases). V lost 4 bases and J lost 4, with 13 bases in between. The CDR3 spans 14 residues. In germline, CDR1 is MNHNY, CDR2 SVGAGI (reference sequence).

In this sample, this clonotype turned up many times. This chain uses TRBV10-3 with TRBJ2-7, with D perhaps matching TRBD1 (6 bases). Germline assignment: CDR1 ENHRY and CDR2 SYGVKD. CDR3 length: 14 amino acids. V lost 5 bases and J 3 bases, leaving 14 bases between the germline ends. The CDR3: CAISTPAGVYEQYF. In nucleotides, the CDR3 is TGTGCCATCAGTACCCCCGCAGGGGTCTACGAGCAGTACTTC.

This clonotype was picked up many times. This sequence joins TRBV2 and TRBJ2-7; 11 bases are shared with TRBD1. J lost 5 bases, V lost 7 bases, and 7 bases had no gene match. CDR3 size: 14 residues. Germline values: CDR1 SNHLY, CDR2 FYNNEI. The chain's CDR3 is CASKRDRGIDEQYF. CDR3 bases: TGTGCCAGCAAACGGGACAGGGGGATCGACGAGCAGTACTTC. Complete variable domain (other parts from reference TRBV2 and TRBJ2-7): EPEVTQTPSHQVTQMGQEVILRCVPISNHLYFYWYRQILGQKVEFLVSFYNNEISEKSEIFDDQFSVERPDGSNFTLKIRSTKLEDSAMYFCASKRDRGIDEQYFGPGTRLTVT.

This clonotype has at least ten counts. The genes are TRBV12-3 or TRBV12-4 and TRBJ2-3; D possibly matches TRBD1 or TRBD2 (5 bases each). V lost 3 bases and J 4 bases, leaving 17 bases between the germline ends. This CDR3 region has 16 residues. In nucleotides, the CDR3 is TGTGCCAGCAGTTTGTCCAGTGGGGGTTTTCCAGATACGCAGTATTTT. Amino acids: CASSLSSGGFPDTQYF.